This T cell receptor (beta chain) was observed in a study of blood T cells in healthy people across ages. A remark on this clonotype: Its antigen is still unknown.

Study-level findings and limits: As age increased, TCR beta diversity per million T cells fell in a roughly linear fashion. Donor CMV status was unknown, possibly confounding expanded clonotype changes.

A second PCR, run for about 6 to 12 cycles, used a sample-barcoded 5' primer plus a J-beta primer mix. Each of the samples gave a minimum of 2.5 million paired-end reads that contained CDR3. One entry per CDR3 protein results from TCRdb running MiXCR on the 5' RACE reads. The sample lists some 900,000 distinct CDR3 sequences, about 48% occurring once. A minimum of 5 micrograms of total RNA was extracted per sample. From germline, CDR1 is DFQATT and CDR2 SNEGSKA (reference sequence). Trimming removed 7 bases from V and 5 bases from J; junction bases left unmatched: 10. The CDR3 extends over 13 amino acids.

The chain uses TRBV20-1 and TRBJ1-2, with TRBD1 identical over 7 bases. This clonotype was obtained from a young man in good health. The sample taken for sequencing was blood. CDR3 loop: CSVPRRGEYGYTF. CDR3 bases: TGCAGTGTTCCTCGCAGGGGGGAATATGGCTACACCTTC.